This T cell receptor (beta chain) was recovered during a study of T-cell memory formation after mild COVID-19. The overall study: The two donors had largely donor-specific TCR clusters.

Whole-study findings and limits: Detection of some responders pre-infection suggested pre-existing cross-reactive memory T cells participated. CD4+ contracting clones were mainly CM and EM; CD8+ ones, EMRA.

TCRdb itself ran the 5' RACE reads through MiXCR, one entry per CDR3 protein. Among 380,000 or so distinct CDR3 sequences listed, about 13% were seen once. This clonotype was seen only a few times. The target antigen is unknown. The TCR sequence derives from a man younger than 30 who had mild COVID-19 (a few samples of this study predate the infection). Cell type and time point are not known. The sequenced material came from PBMCs or a T cell subset sorted from them (not recorded which).

The CDR3 loop is CASRSSFAGEADTQYF. The CDR3 nucleotides are TGCGCCAGCAGATCGTCCTTTGCGGGGGAGGCCGATACGCAGTATTTT. The chain is built from TRBV5-1 and TRBJ2-3; TRBD2 matches at 7 bases. With V trimmed by 5 bases and J by 6 bases, 15 bases remained unmatched. Germline V lookup: CDR1 SGHRS, CDR2 YFSETQ. The length of the CDR3 is 16 residues.